This TCR beta chain was retrieved from a study of T cell responses to AZD1222 COVID-19 vaccine. General study findings and limits: Females made up more of the donors, who were largely white British, and clonal diversity may have come out too low. The study reported that nearly half of spike-specific TCRs target unmutated variant regions. Repertoire samples came only from after the peak T cell response. It was only six AZD1222 recipients who were seropositive at baseline.

Per the germline V gene, CDR1 is SGHTA and CDR2 is FQGNSA. The germline V and J ends were trimmed by 2 bases and 1 base, with 12 bases remaining between them. This CDR3 region has 15 residues. Repertoires were generated with immunoSEQ multiplex PCR, while TCRdb's copy carries only in-frame clones and drops some. The sample holds around 200,000 clones, 85% to 95% seen once. This clone was picked up one time. Its specificity is not known. V gene TRBV7-2 combines with J gene TRBJ2-7; D possibly corresponds to TRBD1 (6 bases). The receptor was isolated from an adult who received the MenACWY meningococcal vaccine as a control. Here the sequenced sample was peripheral blood, taken 28 days after the second dose of the MenACWY control vaccine. The CDR3 is CASSLFTGLSYEQYF. The DNA of the CDR3 is TGTGCCAGCAGCTTATTCACAGGGCTTTCCTACGAGCAGTACTTC.